This TCR beta chain stems from a study of cytomegalovirus exposure and HLA in healthy donors. V shed 6 bases, J shed 4 bases, and the junction held 15 bases outside the gene matches. CDR3 length: 18 amino acids. Germline CDR1 SEHNR, CDR2 FQNEAQ (reference sequence). The primer mix had 60 Vbeta and 13 Jbeta primers. Only in-frame clones appear in the TCRdb table, and some are missing; sequencing was by immunoSEQ multiplex PCR. The sample shows around 130,000 clones, 85% to 90% of them seen only once. General study points: An Asian-associated ancestry cluster reportedly showed fewer N-insertions than the approximately 630-donor mean in a later analysis.

There are a few counts of this clone. The antigen is unknown. The sample taken for sequencing was PBMCs. This TCR was sampled from a woman aged 30 to 39 in good health and CMV-seropositive. The chain recombines TRBV7-9 with TRBJ2-6; 7 bases line up with TRBD1. CDR3 sequence: CASRWAEGATPGANVLTF. CDR3 sequence (DNA): TGTGCCAGCAGGTGGGCTGAGGGGGCCACCCCGGGGGCCAACGTCCTGACTTTC.